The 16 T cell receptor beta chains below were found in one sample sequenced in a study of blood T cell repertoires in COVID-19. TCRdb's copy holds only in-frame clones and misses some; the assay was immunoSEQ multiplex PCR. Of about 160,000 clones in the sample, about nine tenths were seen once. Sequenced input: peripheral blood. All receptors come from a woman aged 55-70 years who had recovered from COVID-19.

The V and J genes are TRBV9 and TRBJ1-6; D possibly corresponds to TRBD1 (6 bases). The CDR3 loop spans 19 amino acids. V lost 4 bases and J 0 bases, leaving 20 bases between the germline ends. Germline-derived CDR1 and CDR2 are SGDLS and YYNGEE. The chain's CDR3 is CASSHQGQDTSSYNSPLHF. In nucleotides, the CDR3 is TGTGCCAGCAGCCACCAGGGGCAGGACACTAGCTCCTATAATTCACCCCTCCACTTT.

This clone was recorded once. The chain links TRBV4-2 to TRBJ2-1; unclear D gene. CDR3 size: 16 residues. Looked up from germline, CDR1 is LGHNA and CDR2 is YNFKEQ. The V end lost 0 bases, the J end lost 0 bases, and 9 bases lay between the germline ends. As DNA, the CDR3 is TGTGCCAGCAGCCAAGATAGCTGGAGCTCCTACAATGAGCAGTTCTTC. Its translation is CASSQDSWSSYNEQFF.

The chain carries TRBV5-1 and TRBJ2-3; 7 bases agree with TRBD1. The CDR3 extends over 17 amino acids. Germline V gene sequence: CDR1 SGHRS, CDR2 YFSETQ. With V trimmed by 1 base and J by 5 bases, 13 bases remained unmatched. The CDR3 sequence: CASSLYTREQGLDTQYF. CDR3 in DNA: TGCGCCAGCAGCTTGTATACCCGCGAACAGGGGTTAGATACGCAGTATTTT.

Here the CDR3 reads CASSLGRSSGTEAFF. The CDR3 DNA follows: TGCGCCAGCAGCCTGGGACGGTCATCGGGCACTGAAGCTTTCTTT. V is TRBV5-1 and J is TRBJ1-1, with D perhaps TRBD1 (5 bases). The CDR3 consists of 15 residues. Trimming pared 4 bases from V and 4 bases from J, leaving 17 bases between. The V gene's germline CDR1 is SGHRS and CDR2 YFSETQ.

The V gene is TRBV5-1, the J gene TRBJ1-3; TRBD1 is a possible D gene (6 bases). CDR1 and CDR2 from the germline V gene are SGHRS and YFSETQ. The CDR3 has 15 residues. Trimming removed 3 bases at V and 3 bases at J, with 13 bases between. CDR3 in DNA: TGCGCCAGCAGCTCGGGGGGGCACGGTGGAAACACCATATATTTT. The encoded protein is CASSSGGHGGNTIYF.

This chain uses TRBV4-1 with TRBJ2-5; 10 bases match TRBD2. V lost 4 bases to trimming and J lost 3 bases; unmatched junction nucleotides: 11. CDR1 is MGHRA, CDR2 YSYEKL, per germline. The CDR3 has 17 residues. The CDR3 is CASSRGSSGGFEETQYF. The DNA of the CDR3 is TGCGCCAGCAGCCGAGGATCTAGCGGGGGCTTCGAAGAGACCCAGTACTTC.

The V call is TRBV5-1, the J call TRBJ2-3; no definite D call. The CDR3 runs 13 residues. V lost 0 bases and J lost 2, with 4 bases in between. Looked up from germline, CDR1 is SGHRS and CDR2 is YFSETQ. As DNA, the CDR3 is TGCGCCAGCAGCTTGGCTTTCACAGATACGCAGTATTTT. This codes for CASSLAFTDTQYF.

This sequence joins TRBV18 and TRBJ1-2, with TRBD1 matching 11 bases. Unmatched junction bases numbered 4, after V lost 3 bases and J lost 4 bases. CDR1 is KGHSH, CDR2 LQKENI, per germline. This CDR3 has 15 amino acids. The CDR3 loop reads CASSPGTGGTYGYTF. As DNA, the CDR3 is TGTGCCAGCTCACCGGGGACAGGGGGGACCTATGGCTACACCTTC.

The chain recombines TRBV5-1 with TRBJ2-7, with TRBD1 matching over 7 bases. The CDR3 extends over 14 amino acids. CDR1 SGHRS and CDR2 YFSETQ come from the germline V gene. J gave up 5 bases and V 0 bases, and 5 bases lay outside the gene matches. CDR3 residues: CASSLGQGNNEQYF. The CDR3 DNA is TGCGCCAGCAGCTTGGGACAGGGAAATAACGAGCAGTACTTC.

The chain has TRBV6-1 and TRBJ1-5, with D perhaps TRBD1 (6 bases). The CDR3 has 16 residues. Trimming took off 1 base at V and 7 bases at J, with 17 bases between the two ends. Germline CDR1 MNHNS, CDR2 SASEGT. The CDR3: CASSEVGGPLGQPQHF. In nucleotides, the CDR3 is TGTGCCAGCAGTGAAGTGGGGGGGCCGCTCGGACAGCCCCAGCATTTT.

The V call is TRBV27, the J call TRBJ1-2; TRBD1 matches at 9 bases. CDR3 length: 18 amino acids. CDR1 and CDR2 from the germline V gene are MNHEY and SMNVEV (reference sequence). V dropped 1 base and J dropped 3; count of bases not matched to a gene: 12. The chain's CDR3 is CASSLFGPGQGFYYGYTF. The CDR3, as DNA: TGTGCCAGCAGTTTATTTGGGCCTGGACAGGGGTTTTACTATGGCTACACCTTC.

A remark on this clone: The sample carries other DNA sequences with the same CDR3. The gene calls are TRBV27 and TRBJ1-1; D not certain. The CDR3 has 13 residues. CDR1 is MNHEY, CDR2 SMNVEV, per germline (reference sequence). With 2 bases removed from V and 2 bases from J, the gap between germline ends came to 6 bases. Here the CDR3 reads CASSLRENTEAFF. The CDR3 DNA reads TGTGCCAGCAGTTTACGGGAAAACACTGAAGCTTTCTTT.

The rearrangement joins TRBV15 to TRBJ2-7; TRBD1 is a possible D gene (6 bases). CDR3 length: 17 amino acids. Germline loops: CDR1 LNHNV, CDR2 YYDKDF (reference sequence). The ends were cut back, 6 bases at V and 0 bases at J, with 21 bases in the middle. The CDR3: CATRPAPGTTSSYEQYF. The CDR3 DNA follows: TGTGCCACCAGACCTGCCCCCGGGACAACTTCCTCCTACGAGCAGTACTTC.

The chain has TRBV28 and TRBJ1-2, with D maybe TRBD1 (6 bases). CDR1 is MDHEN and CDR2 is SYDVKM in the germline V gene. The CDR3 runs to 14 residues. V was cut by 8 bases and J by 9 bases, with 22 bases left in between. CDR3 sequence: CASFYPLNRDSYTF. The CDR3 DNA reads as TGTGCCAGCTTCTACCCCCTAAACAGGGATAGCTACACCTTC.

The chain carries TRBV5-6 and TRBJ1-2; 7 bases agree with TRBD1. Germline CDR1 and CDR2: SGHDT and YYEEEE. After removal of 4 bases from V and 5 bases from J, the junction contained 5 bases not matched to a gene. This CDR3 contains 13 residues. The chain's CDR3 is CASSPGQNYGYTF. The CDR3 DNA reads TGTGCCAGCAGCCCGGGACAGAATTATGGCTACACCTTC.

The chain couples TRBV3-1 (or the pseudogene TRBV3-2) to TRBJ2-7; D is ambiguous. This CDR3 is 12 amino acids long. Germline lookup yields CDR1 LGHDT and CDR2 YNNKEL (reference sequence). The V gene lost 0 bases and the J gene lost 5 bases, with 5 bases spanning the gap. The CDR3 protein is CASSQDSDEQYF. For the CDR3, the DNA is TGTGCCAGCAGCCAAGATTCGGACGAGCAGTACTTC.